One sample yielded the 15 T cell receptor beta chains listed below, sequenced in a study of siplizumab effects on memory and regulatory T cells. TCRdb's copy holds only in-frame clones and misses some; the assay was immunoSEQ multiplex PCR. The sample has some 73,000 clones, roughly 93% seen once. The sequenced material came from CD8+ T cells sorted from blood. The source is a human donor in good health.

The chain is built from TRBV5-4 and TRBJ2-1; D may correspond to TRBD1 or TRBD2 (6 bases each). V was cut by 3 bases and J by 7 bases, with 11 bases left in between. Germline loops: CDR1 SGHNT, CDR2 YYREEE (reference sequence). The CDR3 length is 13 residues. CDR3 amino acids: CASSSWGANEQFF. Here the CDR3 DNA reads TGTGCCAGCAGCTCGTGGGGGGCGAATGAGCAGTTCTTC.

The rearrangement joins TRBV15 to TRBJ1-1; TRBD1 matches at 10 bases. This CDR3 is 16 amino acids long. V lost 4 bases and J lost 5; bases outside the gene matches: 10. The V gene's germline CDR1 is LNHNV and CDR2 YYDKDF (reference sequence). As DNA, the CDR3 is TGTGCCACCAGCACCGGACAGGGGGAGGTTGTGACTGAAGCTTTCTTT. Translating gives CATSTGQGEVVTEAFF.

J is TRBJ1-4 and V is TRBV6-5; weak D call: TRBD1 (5 bases). Trimming cost V 1 base and J 8 bases, with 11 bases left between them. Germline CDR1 and CDR2: MNHEY and SVGAGI. This CDR3 is 14 amino acids long. This CDR3 is CASSYLDSQEKLFF. CDR3 DNA: TGTGCCAGCAGTTACTTAGACAGTCAAGAAAAACTGTTTTTT.

This clone has just one count. The chain has TRBV5-4 and TRBJ2-5, with 12 bases fitting TRBD2. CDR3 length: 17 amino acids. The germline V gene has CDR1 SGHNT and CDR2 YYREEE (reference sequence). V dropped 4 bases and J dropped 4; count of bases not matched to a gene: 11. CDR3 bases: TGTGCCAGCAGCGATACTCCTAGCGGGGGGGCCCGAGAGACCCAGTACTTC. Encoded protein: CASSDTPSGGARETQYF.

This clone showed up just once. CDR3 sequence: CASSFFSGAGALNEQFF. The CDR3 DNA is TGTGCCAGCAGCTTCTTTTCCGGCGCGGGGGCCCTCAATGAGCAGTTCTTC. This sequence joins TRBV7-3 and TRBJ2-1, with a tentative D call TRBD2 (7 bases). Trimming removed 3 bases at V and 6 bases at J, with 21 bases between. This CDR3 spans 17 amino acids. Germline V gene data show CDR1 as SGHTA and CDR2 as FQGTGA.

J is TRBJ2-5 and V is TRBV27; 10 nucleotides match TRBD2. This CDR3 comprises 17 residues. Per the germline V gene, CDR1 is MNHEY and CDR2 is SMNVEV (reference sequence). With 4 bases clipped from V and 1 base from J, the junction kept 9 bases outside the gene matches. The CDR3 here is CASSSLSGGGFQETQYF. The CDR3 DNA follows: TGTGCCAGCAGTTCCTTAAGCGGGGGGGGATTCCAAGAGACCCAGTACTTC.

V and J are TRBV4-1 and TRBJ1-2, with 7 positions matching TRBD1. There are 14 residues in the CDR3. V shed 8 bases and J 4 bases; nucleotides not matched to a gene: 10. The germline gives CDR1 MGHRA, CDR2 YSYEKL. CDR3: CASQTGSGLYGYTF. In DNA, the CDR3 is TGCGCCAGCCAGACAGGGTCCGGGCTCTATGGCTACACCTTC.

This sequence joins TRBV28 and TRBJ1-2; weak D call: TRBD1 (5 bases). Germline loops: CDR1 MDHEN, CDR2 SYDVKM. The CDR3 contains 14 residues. V dropped 7 bases and J dropped 8 bases, with 20 bases sitting between them. CDR3 coding DNA: TGTGCCAGCAACATAGGGCGGCAGGGAGAAGGCTACACCTTC. It encodes CASNIGRQGEGYTF.

The chain employs TRBV12-5 and TRBJ2-7, with D possibly TRBD2 on 5 matching bases. The ends were cut back, 6 bases at V and 7 bases at J, with 16 bases in the middle. Germline V gene data show CDR1 as LGHNT and CDR2 as FRNRAP. CDR3 size: 13 residues. The CDR3 here is CASGDGSAGEQYF. CDR3 coding DNA: TGTGCTAGTGGGGACGGGTCTGCGGGTGAGCAGTACTTC.

The chain uses TRBV19 and TRBJ1-6; the D gene is possibly TRBD1 (5 bases). Trimming removed 5 bases at V and 9 bases at J, with 20 bases between. This CDR3 contains 16 residues. Germline V CDR1 and CDR2: LNHDA, SQIVND (reference sequence). CDR3 residues: CASSLGTRGLGSPLHF. The CDR3 DNA is TGTGCCAGTAGTCTCGGGACGCGGGGACTTGGTTCACCCCTCCACTTT.

Of note for this clone: Other nucleotide sequences in the sample specify the same CDR3. The chain carries TRBV6-5 and TRBJ2-5; D not resolved. CDR1 is MNHEY, CDR2 SVGAGI, per germline. The CDR3 totals 12 residues. V was pared by 0 bases and J by 5 bases, with 4 bases between. The CDR3 loop reads CASSYSRETQYF. As DNA, the CDR3 is TGTGCCAGCAGTTACTCGCGGGAGACCCAGTACTTC.

V usage is TRBV21-1 and J usage is TRBJ2-1; the table's D call TRBD2 went unverified against the DNA. TRBV21-1 is marked as a pseudogene. There are 19 residues in the CDR3. The CDR3 DNA sequence: TGTGCCAGCAGCCAGGGTCTAGCGGGGGAGGGACGACTTGACAATGAGCAGTTCTTC. It is translated as CASSQGLAGEGRLDNEQFF.

The CDR3 coding sequence is TGTGCCATCCCTGGCTATCGGGGGGCCCGGTCAGATACGCAGTATTTT. It translates to CAIPGYRGARSDTQYF. The chain recombines TRBV11-2 with TRBJ2-3; maybe TRBD2 (7 bases). V lost 10 bases to trimming and J lost 4 bases, with 24 bases between them. Germline V gene sequence: CDR1 SGHAT, CDR2 FQNNGV. CDR3 size: 16 residues.

The chain has TRBV5-1 and TRBJ2-1, with D tentatively TRBD2 (5 bases). The CDR3 is 15 residues long. The V and J ends lost 0 bases and 9 bases respectively, with 16 bases between them. Germline CDR1 and CDR2: SGHRS and YFSETQ. CDR3 DNA: TGCGCCAGCAGCTTGGGTGTGTCTACTGGAGGTGAGCAGTTCTTC. Translation gives CASSLGVSTGGEQFF.

The V and J genes are TRBV5-5 and TRBJ2-1, with TRBD2 as a possible D gene (6 bases). V dropped 4 bases and J dropped 4 bases, with 15 bases sitting between them. The CDR3 has 15 amino acids. In germline, CDR1 is SGHKS, CDR2 YYEKEE (reference sequence). CDR3 protein: CASSPGLTSYNEQFF. Written as DNA, the CDR3 is TGTGCCAGCAGCCCGGGACTGACGAGTTACAATGAGCAGTTCTTC. Full variable domain (remainder filled in from reference TRBV5-5 and TRBJ2-1): DAGVTQSPTHLIKTRGQQVTLRCSPISGHKSVSWYQQVLGQGPQFIFQYYEKEERGRGNFPDRFSARQFPNYSSELNVNALLLGDSALYLCASSPGLTSYNEQFFGPGTRLTVL.